This T cell receptor beta chain was sequenced in a study of monozygotic twins with cystic fibrosis. General study points: The repertoire was suggested to be naive-dominated, clonality median 0.0095. In 13 of 16 pairs, V gene usage was closest to the co-twin's.

Some clones are missing from TCRdb's copy, which holds only in-frame ones; the method was immunoSEQ multiplex PCR. This table holds more than 12,000 clones, around 84% found once. Details on this clone: Antigen specificity is unknown.

The junction had 14 bases not matched to a gene; V was cut back by 5 bases and J by 4 bases. CDR1 is SGHTA, CDR2 FQGNSA, per germline. This CDR3 has 16 residues. V is TRBV7-2 and J is TRBJ2-7, with 7 bases lining up with TRBD2. This sequence originates from a boy aged 5-17 years with cystic fibrosis. The specimen was blood. The CDR3 protein is CASSPRHPTGGYEQYF. CDR3 nucleotide sequence: TGTGCCAGCAGCCCCCGGCATCCTACGGGGGGTTACGAGCAGTACTTC.